These 7 T cell receptor beta chains were sequenced from one sample in a study of blood T cell repertoires in COVID-19. Profiling relied on immunoSEQ multiplex PCR, and the TCRdb table lists in-frame clones only, not all of them. The table records about 200,000 clones, 70% to 90% of them present only once. Specimen: peripheral blood. These receptors originate from a woman in her forties who had recovered from COVID-19.

The rearrangement joins TRBV7-2 to TRBJ2-7; the D gene is possibly TRBD2 (6 bases). This CDR3 is 15 amino acids long. In germline, CDR1 is SGHTA, CDR2 FQGNSA. V lost 4 bases and J lost 6, with 19 bases in between. Here the CDR3 DNA reads TGTGCCAGCAGCTCGCGACTAGGCCCCTCGGGCGAGCAGTACTTC. Protein product: CASSSRLGPSGEQYF.

The rearrangement uses TRBV7-2 and TRBJ2-3, with D perhaps matching TRBD2 (5 bases). The germline V and J ends were trimmed by 2 bases and 4 bases, with 16 bases remaining between them. In germline, CDR1 is SGHTA, CDR2 FQGNSA. This CDR3 region has 16 residues. CDR3 loop: CASSLFPGTGSDTQYF. The DNA of the CDR3 is TGTGCCAGCAGCTTATTTCCGGGAACGGGGTCAGATACGCAGTATTTT. Supplemented by reference TRBV7-2 and TRBJ2-3, the full variable domain reads GAGVSQSPSNKVTEKGKDVELRCDPISGHTALYWYRQSLGQGLEFLIYFQGNSAPDKSGLPSDRFSAERTGGSVSTLTIQRTQQEDSAVYLCASSLFPGTGSDTQYFGPGTRLTVL.

The V gene is TRBV7-9, the J gene TRBJ2-1; 7 bases align to TRBD2. Looked up from germline, CDR1 is SEHNR and CDR2 is FQNEAQ (reference sequence). Losses at the gene ends were 2 bases for V and 2 bases for J; bases not matched to a gene: 3. This CDR3 comprises 15 residues. CDR3: CASSLPGGPYNEQFF. In DNA, the CDR3 is TGTGCCAGCAGCTTACCGGGAGGTCCCTACAATGAGCAGTTCTTC.

The V gene is TRBV19, the J gene TRBJ1-5; 7 bases fit TRBD1. The CDR3 is 15 residues long. The germline CDR1 and CDR2 sequences are LNHDA and SQIVND (reference sequence). The ends lost 6 bases at V and 3 bases at J; junction bases unmatched: 8. In nucleotides, the CDR3 is TGTGCCAGTAGCCTTGGGGGACAGTACAATCAGCCCCAGCATTTT. Translating it yields CASSLGGQYNQPQHF.

V is TRBV5-1 and J is TRBJ2-3; unclear D gene. CDR1 SGHRS and CDR2 YFSETQ come from the germline V gene. This CDR3 has 14 residues. Deletions cut 0 bases from V and 5 bases from J, with 10 bases between. CDR3 amino acids: CASSLARSRDTQYF. The DNA of the CDR3 is TGCGCCAGCAGCTTGGCACGGAGTAGAGATACGCAGTATTTT.

The chain couples TRBV9 to TRBJ1-3, with D unresolved. V was cut by 0 bases and J by 4 bases, with 5 bases left in between. The length of the CDR3 is 13 residues. The germline V gene has CDR1 SGDLS and CDR2 YYNGEE. In DNA, the CDR3 is TGTGCCAGCAGCGTAGACAGAGGAAACACCATATATTTT. It is translated as CASSVDRGNTIYF.

This chain uses TRBV19 with TRBJ2-7; possible D gene TRBD1, 6 bases. CDR3 length equals 15 residues. Germline V lookup: CDR1 LNHDA, CDR2 SQIVND (reference sequence). V lost 5 bases and J lost 0, with 14 bases in between. The CDR3 DNA follows: TGTGCCAGTAGTCTAAGGGACACTTCCTCCTACGAGCAGTACTTC. This gives the protein CASSLRDTSSYEQYF. The complete variable domain, with remaining parts taken from reference TRBV19 and TRBJ2-7, reads DGGITQSPKYLFRKEGQNVTLSCEQNLNHDAMYWYRQDPGQGLRLIYYSQIVNDFQKGDIAEGYSVSREKKESFPLTVTSAQKNPTAFYLCASSLRDTSSYEQYFGPGTRLTVT.